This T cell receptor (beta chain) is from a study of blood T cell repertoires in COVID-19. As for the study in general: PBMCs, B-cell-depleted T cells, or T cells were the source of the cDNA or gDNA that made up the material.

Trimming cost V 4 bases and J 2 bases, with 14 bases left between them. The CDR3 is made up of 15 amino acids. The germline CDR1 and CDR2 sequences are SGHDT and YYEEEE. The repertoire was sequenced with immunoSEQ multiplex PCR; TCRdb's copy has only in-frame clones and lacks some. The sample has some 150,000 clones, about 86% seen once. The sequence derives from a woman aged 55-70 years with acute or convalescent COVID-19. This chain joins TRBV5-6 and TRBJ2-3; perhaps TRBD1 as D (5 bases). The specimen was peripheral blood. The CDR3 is CASSVGQLNTDTQYF. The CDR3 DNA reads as TGTGCCAGCAGCGTCGGACAACTCAACACAGATACGCAGTATTTT. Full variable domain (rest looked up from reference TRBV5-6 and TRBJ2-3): DAGVTQSPTHLIKTRGQQVTLRCSPKSGHDTVSWYQQALGQGPQFIFQYYEEEERQRGNFPDRFSGHQFPNYSSELNVNALLLGDSALYLCASSVGQLNTDTQYFGPGTRLTVL.